This TCR beta chain was sequenced for a study of blood T cell repertoires in COVID-19. Study-wide background: Sites across the United States, Italy and Spain contributed samples from acute and convalescent COVID-19. T cells, B-cell-depleted T cells, or PBMCs supplied cDNA or gDNA.

Original analysis: Counts of nucleated cells, estimated from reference gene primer amplification, were obtained. The assay was immunoSEQ multiplex PCR, and TCRdb's table has in-frame clones only and misses some. The DNA gave D and trimming, while V, J and clone size come from that table. Of approximately 110,000 clones listed, around 85% are singletons. The V and J ends lost 5 bases and 6 bases respectively, with 25 bases between them. Germline V gene sequence: CDR1 KGHDR, CDR2 SFDVKD. CDR3 size: 18 residues. Patients at the Seattle site were enrolled during active infection and followed longitudinally.

The chain has TRBV24-1 and TRBJ2-1; a possible D gene is TRBD2 (6 bases). This receptor was obtained from a woman of 80 years or more with COVID-19, enrolled during active disease. The sequenced sample was peripheral blood. The DNA for the CDR3 is TGTGCCACCAGTGCCCTCCCCAACGAATCGGGCGGGGTCAATGAGCAGTTCTTC. Translation gives CATSALPNESGGVNEQFF.